This T cell receptor (beta chain) was observed in a study of cytomegalovirus exposure and HLA in healthy donors. Study outcomes and limitations: CMV serostatus was the only recorded immune exposure for donors. Later analysis showed TCR association rates varying by HLA locus, highest for DRB1 and lowest for HLA-C.

The CDR3 totals 17 residues. Per germline, CDR1 SGHRS and CDR2 YFSETQ. The study ran its PCR with 60 Vbeta and 13 Jbeta primers. Methods used by the authors: Approximately 11 million shared chains were among the 80 million or so unique TCR beta chains that a later analysis counted. TCRdb keeps only in-frame clones here, not all; method: immunoSEQ multiplex PCR. Clone size and V and J calls were adopted from that table, with D and trimming inferred from the DNA. The sample yields about 170,000 clones, around 77% seen once. On this clone: No antigen is known for it. The junction departs from the called germline gene at one end, perhaps through a read error.

The chain is built from TRBV5-1 and TRBJ2-7, with a possible D match to TRBD1 (6 bases). The sequenced sample was PBMCs. This sequence originates from a female donor in good health and CMV-seronegative. Here the CDR3 DNA reads TGCGCCAACAGCCAGGGCCTACAACCGGGACATAACTACGAGCAGTACTTC. Encoded protein: CANSQGLQPGHNYEQYF.